This T cell receptor beta chain derives from a study of regulatory T cells in long-lasting Graves disease. To make TCR beta libraries, researchers used iRepertoire HTBI primers and Arm-PCR of CDR3 regions. TCRdb re-called the multiplex PCR reads through MiXCR, storing one row per CDR3 protein. The sample shows some 410,000 distinct CDR3 sequences, about a sixth of them seen only once. The V gene lost 4 bases and the J gene lost 7 bases, with 16 bases spanning the gap. Germline V CDR1 and CDR2: SGHVS, FNYEAQ. There are 14 residues in the CDR3. Whole-study findings and limits: Persistent cases of Graves' showed reduced TCR diversity relative to newly diagnosed patients.

A few counts support this clonotype. Its antigen is as yet unknown. Time point of the sample: newly diagnosed GD, antithyroid drugs for less than 3 months. Following extraction of RNA from PBMCs, that RNA was used to make the TCR library. These data also featured in a second study, about T cells in Graves' hyperthyroidism and ophthalmopathy. That source adds: The definition of stable Graves' hyperthyroidism was no ophthalmopathy progression within 18 months. First-round RT-PCR of the TCR CDR3 relied on the HTBI primer set.

The V gene is TRBV7-6, the J gene TRBJ1-1; D perhaps matches TRBD1 (5 bases). Sequences were derived from peripheral blood mononuclear cells (PBMCs), sampled at new diagnosis, from a patient treated with antithyroid drugs. The TCR originated in a woman between 25 and 40 years old with Graves disease. The CDR3 is CASSSRRWGDEAFF. The CDR3 nucleotides read TGTGCCAGCAGCTCCCGAAGATGGGGCGATGAAGCTTTCTTT.